The 8 T cell receptor beta chains given below trace back to one sample, sequenced in a study of blood T cell repertoires in COVID-19. Data came from immunoSEQ multiplex PCR; TCRdb stores just in-frame clones and leaves some out. The sample includes 150,000 or so clones, roughly four fifths seen only once; the top ten take about 10%. The sequencing input was PBMCs or T cells enriched from blood (not recorded which). Source of these receptors: a man aged 50 to 60 who had recovered from COVID-19.

The chain uses TRBV5-8 and TRBJ1-1; 7 nucleotides align to TRBD1. Germline-derived CDR1 and CDR2 are SGHTS and YDEGEE. Unmatched junction bases numbered 5, after V lost 2 bases and J lost 7 bases. This CDR3 is built from 13 residues. CDR3 loop: CASSFPGQYEAFF. The CDR3 region has the DNA TGTGCCAGCAGCTTCCCGGGACAGTATGAAGCTTTCTTT. Based on the CDR3 plus reference TRBV5-8 and TRBJ1-1, the full variable domain is EAGVTQSPTHLIKTRGQQATLRCSPISGHTSVYWYQQALGLGLQFLLWYDEGEERNRGNFPPRFSGRQFPNYSSELNVNALELEDSALYLCASSFPGQYEAFFGQGTRLTVV.

This clone was seen once. The chain uses TRBV7-8 and TRBJ2-5; D possibly corresponds to TRBD2 (6 bases). CDR3 length equals 15 residues. Germline V CDR1 and CDR2: SGHVS, FQNEAQ. Trimming removed 4 bases from V and 2 bases from J, with 14 bases in between. CDR3 DNA: TGTGCCAGCAGCTCCGGGAGTGGCCGACAAGAGACCCAGTACTTC. Its translation: CASSSGSGRQETQYF.

This chain connects TRBV6-2 or TRBV6-3 to TRBJ2-7; 9 bases are shared with TRBD2. The CDR3 consists of 15 residues. The ends lost 3 bases at V and 2 bases at J; junction bases unmatched: 5. Germline CDR1 is MNHEY and CDR2 is SVGEGT. The CDR3 DNA reads TGTGCCAGCAGTTATACGGCTAGCGGGACCTACGAGCAGTACTTC. Protein: CASSYTASGTYEQYF.

There are a few counts of this clone. The sample carries other DNA sequences with the same CDR3. The chain recombines TRBV5-1 with TRBJ2-1; 14 positions agree with TRBD2. CDR3 length equals 17 residues. Per germline, CDR1 SGHRS and CDR2 YFSETQ. V trimming: 4 bases; J trimming: 2 bases; junction bases outside the gene matches: 5. The CDR3 sequence: CASSLGTSGSPYNEQFF. The CDR3 nucleotides read TGCGCCAGCAGCCTAGGGACTAGCGGGAGTCCCTACAATGAGCAGTTCTTC.

J is TRBJ2-7 and V is TRBV7-9; 7 bases match TRBD1. Germline-derived CDR1 and CDR2 are SEHNR and FQNEAQ (reference sequence). This CDR3 contains 15 residues. The V gene end was trimmed by 5 bases and the J gene end by 0 bases; junction bases not matched to a gene: 7. Written as DNA, the CDR3 is TGTGCCAGCAGCGAAACAGGGGTCGCCTCCTACGAGCAGTACTTC. Amino acid sequence: CASSETGVASYEQYF.

The V gene is TRBV10-1, the J gene TRBJ2-7, with 9 nucleotides matching TRBD2. The CDR3 loop spans 15 amino acids. The V gene's germline CDR1 is WNHNN and CDR2 SYGVQD (reference sequence). The V segment lost 6 bases and the J segment 6 bases; nucleotides outside the gene matches: 12. The CDR3 DNA reads as TGCGCCAGCAGCCCTGGGGTAGCGGGAGTCGGCGAGCAGTACTTC. Amino acid sequence: CASSPGVAGVGEQYF.

The gene calls are TRBV11-2 and TRBJ2-3; 8 nucleotides match TRBD2. The V gene end was trimmed by 0 bases and the J gene end by 14 bases; junction bases not matched to a gene: 4. Germline V CDR1 and CDR2: SGHAT, FQNNGV. The CDR3 has 12 amino acids. The CDR3 is CASSLDRREGYF. The CDR3 DNA is TGTGCCAGCAGCTTAGATAGACGGGAGGGGTATTTT. The full variable domain, with the rest looked up from reference TRBV11-2 and TRBJ2-3, is EAGVAQSPRYKIIEKRQSVAFWCNPISGHATLYWYQQILGQGPKLLIQFQNNGVVDDSQLPKDRFSAERLKGVDSTLKIQPAKLEDSAVYLCASSLDRREGYFGPGTRLTVL.

The CDR3 is CASSSPGLAGDPGELFF. CDR3 nucleotides: TGTGCCAGCAGTTCTCCCGGACTAGCGGGAGACCCCGGGGAGCTGTTTTTT. V is TRBV27 and J is TRBJ2-2; the match to TRBD2 covers 13 bases. CDR1 and CDR2 (germline): MNHEY, SMNVEV (reference sequence). This CDR3 region has 17 residues. J gave up 6 bases and V 4 bases, and 8 bases lay outside the gene matches.